This T cell receptor beta chain was found in a study of cytomegalovirus exposure and HLA in healthy donors. Study observations and caveats: Most sequenced TCRs were rare (though some public TCRs occurred in many donors).

Primers: 60 Vbeta forward and 13 Jbeta reverse. Source study methods: Roughly 80 million unique TCR beta chains, roughly 11 million of them shared, were counted by a later analysis. Assay used: immunoSEQ multiplex PCR; TCRdb lists only in-frame clones, some missing. That table supplies the V and J calls and clone size; D and trimming were determined from the DNA. The data contain 150,000 to 200,000 clones, 79% of them singletons. The CDR3 loop spans 18 amino acids. The ends lost 4 bases at V and 2 bases at J; junction bases unmatched: 10. Germline CDR1 SGHDT, CDR2 YYEEEE. Of note for this clone: The antigen remains undetermined.

The sequencing sample was made of PBMCs. The chain employs TRBV5-6 and TRBJ2-1, with 12 bases fitting TRBD2. The source of this sequence is a woman aged 45 to 65 in good health and CMV-seronegative. The CDR3 bases are TGTGCCAGCAGCCCCACACTCTGGACTAGCGGGACCTACAATGAGCAGTTCTTC. It codes for CASSPTLWTSGTYNEQFF.